This TCR beta chain was retrieved from a study of blood T cell repertoires in COVID-19. For the study at large: Sites across the United States, Italy and Spain contributed samples from acute and convalescent COVID-19. In each case, the material was cDNA or gDNA derived from T cells, B-cell-depleted T cells, or PBMCs.

In the authors' methods: From reference gene primer amplification, estimates of nucleated cell counts were derived. The protocol was immunoSEQ multiplex PCR, while the TCRdb copy is restricted to in-frame clones and leaves out a portion. The D gene and trimming were derived from the DNA, and the V and J assignments and clone size from that table. The sample has about 81,000 clones, approximately 80% seen once. The specimen sequenced was peripheral blood. This receptor was obtained from a human donor in a cohort sampled during active COVID-19.

This CDR3 is CASSPDGAYEQYF. The CDR3 nucleotides read TGTGCCAGCAGTCCCGACGGGGCCTACGAGCAGTACTTC. The V call is TRBV6-6, the J call TRBJ2-7, with D tentatively TRBD2 (5 bases). Trimming shortened V by 5 bases and J by 2 bases, and 10 bases separated the two germline ends. CDR3 length: 13 residues. The germline CDR1 and CDR2 sequences are MNHNY and SVGAGI (reference sequence).